This T cell receptor (beta chain) was documented in a study of shared clonotypes between healthy human individuals (dated by TCRdb to between 2020 and 2021). Some background on the complete study: The cohort comprised a couple of women and a few men aged 18 to 49 years. The study deeply sequenced blood TCR repertoires of about 5 healthy adults to estimate repertoire size and the extent of clonotype sharing between individuals. Leukapheresis yielded between about 0.94 and 9.5 billion PBMCs per donor. For each donor, CD4 naive and CD4 memory were each given three plates, CD8 naive was given two plates, and CD8 memory was given one plate. To increase sequencing depth and limit assay-specific biases, different laboratories used diverse techniques to prepare libraries and sequence TCR repertoires. Overall study results and their limits: Pairwise subsampling indicated that sequencing depth was expected to affect the degree of clonotype sharing among donors. Across several donors, approximately 5% of naive CD4, roughly 3.3% of naive CD8, 2.3% of memory CD4, and 0.4% of memory CD8 clonotypes were shared. Incomplete sequencing was indicated by rarefaction of sorted-subset datasets, despite the large sequencing depth. Because the study included only a small number of donors, the genetic and exposure-history diversity represented was limited. Naive subsets generally had larger estimated clonotype richness than memory subsets did. Higher generation probabilities were observed for clonotypes shared by all four sorted-subset donors than for non-shared clonotypes. Only blood was sampled, and tissue TCR repertoires likely differ from those in blood.

Using the deep immunoSEQ assay, TCR CDR3 regions were amplified from genomic DNA by multiplex PCR. For each cell subset, the extracted genomic DNA was distributed evenly across all wells of several immunoSEQ 96-well plates, and each plate served as one replicate. For sorted subsets, 200 to 250 ng of genomic DNA, equivalent to tens of thousands of T cell genomes, went into each replicate PCR. Purified libraries were measured with a Qubit 3.0 fluorometer, size-checked on a Bioanalyzer 2100, and measured again with the KAPA Library Quantification kit. Every immunoSEQ 96-well plate was sequenced on a separate single-read 150-cycle Illumina NextSeq 550 flow cell. The original pipeline was this. The immunoSEQ output contained only junctional sequences without quality scores, so filtering could not match that applied to full-length reads. To assign V/J genes and CDR3, sequences were annotated using PyIR, a Python wrapper for IgBLAST v1.9, with IMGT germline references. Reads were filtered out if the reads had weak V/J assignments (E-value above 1e-6), no CDR3, stop codons, out-of-frame junctions, or ambiguous translated residues. V3J clonotypes were defined by identical inferred V gene, J gene, and CDR3 amino acid sequence. Percentage overlap between repertoires was calculated by dividing the number of shared unique clonotypes by the size of the smaller repertoire. Repertoire richness was assessed with RTK rarefaction, the Chao1 estimator, and Recon v2.1 estimates of unobserved clonotypes. OLGA was used to compute generation probabilities for all TCRbeta clonotypes that the gDNA method yielded from a handful of donors. This is the immuneACCESS table as TCRdb keeps it, with only in-frame sequences that have V and J called. A part of the clones is gone; compared with another copy, unresolved V genes explain less than half, and the rest is unexplained. That table supplies the V and J calls and clone size; D and trimming were determined from the DNA. This sample comprises over 850,000 clones, 75% to 80% of them detected only once. The ten largest clonotypes hold approximately 0.5% of the sample.

Trimming at the junction amounts to 4 bases on V and 11 bases on J, and the germline ends lie 14 bases apart. The CDR3 holds 13 amino acids from the cysteine to the phenylalanine. Of all the DNA, just the CDR3 is kept, 39 bases in frame from base 1. The CDR1 and CDR2 encoded by the germline V gene (reference sequence) are MNHEY and SMNVEV. The donors were healthy, HIV-negative adults who had no recently reported acute infections or vaccinations. Every donor was a Caucasian adult residing in Nashville, Tennessee, USA. CD4+ T cells were enriched by magnetic negative selection; naive cells were then positively selected on CD45RA, and the negative fraction formed the memory subset. Blood was collected by leukapheresis, and PBMCs were isolated by Ficoll-Histopaque density gradient centrifugation and then cryopreserved in liquid nitrogen vapor phase. Analytical flow cytometry was used to check the purity and quantity of every magnetically sorted T cell population. From each sorted fraction, genomic DNA was isolated and quantified by UV absorbance on a Nanodrop 2000c.

As concerns this clone: The antigen it recognizes is unknown. Base-call qualities are not available, and no considerably larger clone is one nucleotide away.

This receptor chain uses TRBV27 and TRBJ1-4; the best D guess is TRBD1, with 5 bases matching. This receptor was taken from a man aged 18 to 30 in good health. Some clones in this sample may be carry-over from other donors' samples. The specimen sequenced was memory CD4+ T cells from PBMCs. The label giving this sample's cell subset or site can be read as: CD45RA-negative fraction. The bases read TGTGCCAGCAGTTCACCGGGACGGCCTAAACTGTTTTTT. Its protein reads: CASSSPGRPKLFF.